This T cell receptor beta chain was found in a study of PD-1 blockade in mismatch repair-deficient tumors. Study observations and caveats: Tumor-resident clones, often absent from pretreatment blood, expanded after pembrolizumab and then contracted.

On this clone: Antigen specificity is unknown.

Time point noted: roughly 11-day in vitro stimulation with candidate neoantigen peptide 3. PCR or immunohistochemistry showed mismatch repair deficiency in every enrolled patient. A roughly 11-day in vitro culture was run per each of roughly seven reactive peptides. This table comes from immunoSEQ multiplex PCR, and its TCRdb copy is limited to in-frame clones, with some not included. This table has some 10,000 clones, around 90% appearing once. The CDR3 covers 13 residues. Trimming pared 5 bases from V and 4 bases from J, leaving 11 bases between. In germline, CDR1 is MDHEN, CDR2 SYDVKM. The TCR sequence derives from an adult with mismatch repair-deficient cancer. Material: cells cultured in vitro, obtained from a patient treated with pembrolizumab. The chain combines TRBV28 with TRBJ1-2; D gene unclear. The CDR3 is CASSPPETYGYTF. CDR3 bases: TGTGCCAGCAGTCCCCCGGAAACCTATGGCTACACCTTC.